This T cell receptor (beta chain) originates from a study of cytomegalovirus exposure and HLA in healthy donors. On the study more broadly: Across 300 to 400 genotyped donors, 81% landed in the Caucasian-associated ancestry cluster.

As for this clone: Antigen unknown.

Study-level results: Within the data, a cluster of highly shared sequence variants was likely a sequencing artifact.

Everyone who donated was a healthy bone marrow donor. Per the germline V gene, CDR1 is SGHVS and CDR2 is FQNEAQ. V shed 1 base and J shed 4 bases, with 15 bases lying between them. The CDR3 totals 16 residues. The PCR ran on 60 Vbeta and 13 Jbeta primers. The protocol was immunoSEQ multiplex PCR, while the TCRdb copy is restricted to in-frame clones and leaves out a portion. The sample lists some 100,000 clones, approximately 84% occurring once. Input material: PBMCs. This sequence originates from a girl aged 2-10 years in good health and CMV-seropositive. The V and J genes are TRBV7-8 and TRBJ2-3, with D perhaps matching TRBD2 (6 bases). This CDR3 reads CASSLGTGWGADTQYF. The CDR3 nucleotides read TGTGCCAGCAGCTTAGGGACGGGGTGGGGGGCAGATACGCAGTATTTT.